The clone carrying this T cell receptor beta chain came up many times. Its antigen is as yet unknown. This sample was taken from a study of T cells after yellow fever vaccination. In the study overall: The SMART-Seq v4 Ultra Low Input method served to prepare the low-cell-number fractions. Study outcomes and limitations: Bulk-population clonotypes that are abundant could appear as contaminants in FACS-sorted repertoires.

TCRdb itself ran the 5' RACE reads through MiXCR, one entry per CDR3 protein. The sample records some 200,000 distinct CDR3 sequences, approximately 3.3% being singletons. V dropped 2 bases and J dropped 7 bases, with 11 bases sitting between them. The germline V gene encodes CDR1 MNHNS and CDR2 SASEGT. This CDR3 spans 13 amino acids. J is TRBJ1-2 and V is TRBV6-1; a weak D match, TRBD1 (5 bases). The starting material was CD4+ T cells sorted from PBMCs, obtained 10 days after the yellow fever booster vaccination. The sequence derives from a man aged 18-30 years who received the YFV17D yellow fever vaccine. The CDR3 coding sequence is TGTGCCAGCAGTGAACGGACGGGGGTTGGCTACACCTTC. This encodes CASSERTGVGYTF.